The 5 T cell receptor beta chains in this list originate from one sample, sequenced in a study of chemoradiotherapy in HPV16-positive cancers. Repertoires were generated with immunoSEQ multiplex PCR, while TCRdb's copy carries only in-frame clones and drops some. The data contain roughly 600 clones, more than 70% of them singletons. The sample in question was tumor tissue, obtained from a patient who underwent chemoradiotherapy. The receptors here all came from a human donor with HPV-associated anogenital cancer.

This chain joins TRBV19 and TRBJ2-2; no firm D call. This CDR3 is 15 amino acids long. CDR1 is LNHDA and CDR2 is SQIVND in the germline V gene (reference sequence). Trimming pared 1 base from V and 3 bases from J, leaving 9 bases between. The CDR3 sequence is CASSIADSYTGELFF. CDR3 sequence (DNA): TGTGCCAGTAGTATAGCCGACTCCTACACCGGGGAGCTGTTTTTT.

The genes are TRBV10-3 and TRBJ1-2; 7 bases agree with TRBD1. This CDR3 spans 15 amino acids. Germline V gene data show CDR1 as ENHRY and CDR2 as SYGVKD. Trimming cost V 3 bases and J 3 bases; bases outside gene matches: 7. CDR3 sequence (DNA): TGTGCCATCAGTGACCTCCAGGGGGGGTACTATGGCTACACCTTC. Its translation: CAISDLQGGYYGYTF.

This chain joins TRBV7-9 and TRBJ2-2, with D perhaps TRBD1 (5 bases). The ends were cut back, 1 base at V and 1 base at J, with 19 bases in the middle. The CDR3 extends over 19 amino acids. Germline CDR1 is SEHNR and CDR2 is FQNEAQ (reference sequence). CDR3 region: CASSLVGRASFKNTGELFF. The CDR3 bases are TGTGCCAGCAGCTTAGTTGGCAGGGCGTCGTTTAAGAACACCGGGGAGCTGTTTTTT. The whole variable domain, remainder taken from reference TRBV7-9 and TRBJ2-2, is DTGVSQNPRHKITKRGQNVTFRCDPISEHNRLYWYRQTLGQGPEFLTYFQNEAQLEKSRLLSDRFSAERPKGSFSTLEIQRTEQGDSAMYLCASSLVGRASFKNTGELFFGEGSRLTVL.

The chain employs TRBV14 and TRBJ1-1, with D unresolved. The CDR3 sequence is 18 residues long. Germline values: CDR1 SGHDN, CDR2 FVKESK. Trimming removed 4 bases from V and 4 bases from J, with 25 bases in between. The CDR3 DNA reads TGTGCCAGCAGCCCCACCGGGGTAACGGGTTTCACCTTCACTGAAGCTTTCTTT. This sequence encodes CASSPTGVTGFTFTEAFF.

The chain couples TRBV10-2 to TRBJ2-7; possible D gene TRBD1, 6 bases. CDR1 is WSHSY, CDR2 SAAADI, per germline. V was cut by 6 bases and J by 4 bases, with 7 bases left in between. The CDR3 extends over 11 amino acids. The CDR3 loop is CASRGAYEQYF. The CDR3, as DNA: TGCGCCAGCAGGGGGGCGTACGAGCAGTACTTC.